Shown below are 15 T cell receptor beta chains from a single sample sequenced in a study of shared clonotypes between healthy human individuals. The data were produced by immunoSEQ multiplex PCR, yet TCRdb's version contains in-frame clones alone and is incomplete. The table lists some 2.4 million clones, approximately 94% of them singletons. Material: naive CD4+ T cells from PBMCs. Subset noted: CD45RA+ positively selected. All receptors come from a man aged 18 to 30 in good health. Some clones in this sample may be carry-over from other donors' samples.

This clone appeared a single time. The chain combines TRBV25-1 with TRBJ1-1, with a possible D match to TRBD1 (5 bases). Germline V CDR1 and CDR2: MGHDK, SYGVNS. The CDR3 is 15 amino acids. The ends were cut back, 4 bases at V and 1 base at J, with 13 bases in the middle. The CDR3 DNA follows: TGTGCCAGCAGTGTTGCGGGGACCAAGAACACTGAAGCTTTCTTT. Its translation is CASSVAGTKNTEAFF.

The chain carries TRBV6-1 and TRBJ2-5; 10 nucleotides align to TRBD2. Germline loops: CDR1 MNHNS, CDR2 SASEGT. This CDR3 spans 13 amino acids. With V trimmed by 5 bases and J by 6 bases, 3 bases remained unmatched. The CDR3 coding sequence is TGTGCCAGCAGTCTAGCGGGAGAAAAGACCCAGTACTTC. This sequence encodes CASSLAGEKTQYF.

A single count supports this clone. This chain joins TRBV19 and TRBJ1-1; D unclear. The CDR3 is made up of 15 amino acids. Germline-derived CDR1 and CDR2 are LNHDA and SQIVND (reference sequence). The V and J ends lost 9 bases and 1 base respectively, with 18 bases between them. CDR3 DNA: TGTGCCAGCGTCCCCTTCCCCGGGCCGAACACTGAAGCTTTCTTT. It specifies CASVPFPGPNTEAFF.

This clone was detected only once. V and J are TRBV15 and TRBJ2-7; 7 bases agree with TRBD1. CDR3 length: 15 residues. Germline values: CDR1 LNHNV, CDR2 YYDKDF (reference sequence). Unmatched junction bases numbered 3, after V lost 0 bases and J lost 1 base. This chain's CDR3 is CATSRERQGSYEQYF. The CDR3 DNA sequence: TGTGCCACCAGCAGAGAGCGACAGGGATCCTACGAGCAGTACTTC. Full variable domain (outside the CDR3, taken from reference TRBV15 and TRBJ2-7): DAMVIQNPRYQVTQFGKPVTLSCSQTLNHNVMYWYQQKSSQAPKLLFHYYDKDFNNEADTPDNFQSRRPNTSFCFLDIRSPGLGDTAMYLCATSRERQGSYEQYFGPGTRLTVT.

Comment on this clone: Other DNA variants within this sample encode the same CDR3. The CDR3 loop is CASSLLAGGLDTQYF. CDR3 sequence (DNA): TGTGCCAGCAGTTTACTAGCGGGAGGGCTGGATACGCAGTATTTT. This sequence joins TRBV27 and TRBJ2-3; 12 bases are shared with TRBD2. J was trimmed by 6 bases and V by 2 bases; bases with no gene match: 3. This CDR3 has 15 amino acids. Germline V lookup: CDR1 MNHEY, CDR2 SMNVEV (reference sequence).

Details on this clone: Other DNA sequences in this sample translate to the same CDR3. This chain connects TRBV18 to TRBJ2-7; no firm D call. V lost 2 bases and J 0 bases, leaving 5 bases between the germline ends. There are 13 residues in the CDR3. Germline V gives CDR1 KGHSH, CDR2 LQKENI. The CDR3, as DNA: TGTGCCAGCTCACCATATGGCTCCTACGAGCAGTACTTC. It specifies CASSPYGSYEQYF.

The chain employs TRBV6-1 and TRBJ2-5, with D hard to call. The CDR3 consists of 14 residues. Germline-derived CDR1 and CDR2 are MNHNS and SASEGT. The germline V and J ends were trimmed by 0 bases and 5 bases, with 10 bases remaining between them. Written as DNA, the CDR3 is TGTGCCAGCAGTGAAGCCCCGGGTTGGGAGACCCAGTACTTC. Translated, it gives CASSEAPGWETQYF.

This chain joins TRBV27 and TRBJ2-2; D perhaps matches TRBD2 (7 bases). Trimming removed 7 bases at V and 2 bases at J, with 26 bases between. This CDR3 contains 19 residues. The germline gives CDR1 MNHEY, CDR2 SMNVEV (reference sequence). The CDR3 spells CASTSLGAGRGFNTGELFF. The DNA for the CDR3 is TGTGCCAGCACTAGCCTAGGTGCTGGGAGGGGGTTTAACACCGGGGAGCTGTTTTTT.

The CDR3 sequence: CASSLAGSDEAFF. The CDR3 bases are TGTGCCAGCAGCTTGGCCGGTTCGGATGAAGCTTTCTTT. This chain joins TRBV5-5 and TRBJ1-1; D is undetermined. The germline gives CDR1 SGHKS, CDR2 YYEKEE (reference sequence). This CDR3 region has 13 residues. Between the trimmed V and J ends, which lost 0 bases and 7 bases, there was a span of 10 bases.

The chain has TRBV5-1 and TRBJ1-1; 7 bases line up with TRBD1. The germline V gene has CDR1 SGHRS and CDR2 YFSETQ. This CDR3 region has 15 residues. V gave up 4 bases and J gave up 1 base; unmatched junction bases: 7. CDR3 bases: TGCGCCAGCAGCGCGGGACAGATCGCGAACACTGAAGCTTTCTTT. Amino acid sequence: CASSAGQIANTEAFF.

The chain uses TRBV7-3 and TRBJ2-3, with D uncertain. Germline lookup yields CDR1 SGHTA and CDR2 FQGTGA. V was cut by 5 bases and J by 0 bases, with 9 bases left in between. CDR3 size: 14 residues. The CDR3, as DNA: TGTGCCAGCAGCCTGTTGATCAGCACAGATACGCAGTATTTT. Its translation: CASSLLISTDTQYF.

The V call is TRBV9, the J call TRBJ2-1; 7 bases are a match to TRBD2. Germline V CDR1 and CDR2: SGDLS, YYNGEE. The CDR3 contains 16 residues. The V and J ends lost 4 bases and 10 bases, in that order; junction bases with no gene match: 17. CDR3 sequence reads: CASSQFGEGGFMEQFF. CDR3 nucleotide sequence: TGTGCCAGCAGCCAATTCGGGGAGGGCGGTTTTATGGAGCAGTTCTTC.

The chain employs TRBV19 and TRBJ1-5, with D hard to call. The CDR3 has 14 amino acids. With 3 bases removed from V and 4 bases from J, the gap between germline ends came to 10 bases. Germline CDR1 LNHDA, CDR2 SQIVND (reference sequence). The CDR3 DNA reads as TGTGCCAGTAGTATTAATCGGCAAAATCAGCCCCAGCATTTT. Its translation is CASSINRQNQPQHF.

V usage is TRBV28 and J usage is TRBJ1-2; D possibly corresponds to TRBD1 (6 bases). The CDR3 runs 15 residues. Germline loops: CDR1 MDHEN, CDR2 SYDVKM. Between the trimmed V and J ends, which lost 1 base and 2 bases, there was a span of 11 bases. This CDR3 is CASSLSVRGNYGYTF. The CDR3 coding sequence is TGTGCCAGCAGTTTATCTGTTAGGGGGAACTATGGCTACACCTTC.

Notes on this clone: Other DNA sequences in this specimen translate into the identical CDR3. The V gene is TRBV5-1, the J gene TRBJ2-5, with 12 positions matching TRBD2. V lost 0 bases to trimming and J lost 4 bases; unmatched junction nucleotides: 4. The CDR3 has 16 residues. Germline V gives CDR1 SGHRS, CDR2 YFSETQ. The CDR3 spells CASSLGLAGARETQYF. For the CDR3, the DNA is TGCGCCAGCAGCTTGGGACTAGCGGGAGCGAGAGAGACCCAGTACTTC. The full variable domain, completed using reference TRBV5-1 and TRBJ2-5, is KAGVTQTPRYLIKTRGQQVTLSCSPISGHRSVSWYQQTPGQGLQFLFEYFSETQRNKGNFPGRFSGRQFSNSRSEMNVSTLELGDSALYLCASSLGLAGARETQYFGPGTRLLVL.